The sequence of this T cell receptor (beta chain) was determined in a study of blood T cell repertoires in COVID-19. Looking at the study overall: COVID-19 samples from acute and convalescent phases originated in the United States, Italy and Spain.

For this clone: Distinct nucleotide sequences in the sample also encode this CDR3.

The ends lost 6 bases at V and 3 bases at J; junction bases unmatched: 4. The CDR3 has 14 amino acids. CDR1 SGHTA and CDR2 FQGNSA come from the germline V gene. Measured with immunoSEQ multiplex PCR; TCRdb has only the in-frame clones, and not every one. This sample has approximately 270,000 clones, with 88% found just once. Sample: peripheral blood. This TCR was recovered from a man older than 75 with acute or convalescent COVID-19. The genes are TRBV7-2 and TRBJ2-7; 11 bases match TRBD1. For the CDR3, the DNA is TGTGCCAGCAGTTCCGGGACAGGGGGCTACGAGCAGTACTTC. This sequence encodes CASSSGTGGYEQYF.